This T cell receptor (beta chain) was documented in a study of T cells after yellow fever vaccination (dated by TCRdb to between 2018 and 2021). About the study as a whole: The SMART-Seq v4 Ultra Low Input RNA kit was used to prepare libraries from fractions with low cell numbers. To track T-cell clones before and after primary and booster YFV17D yellow fever vaccination, bulk TCR alpha and beta repertoires were sequenced longitudinally. Blood was drawn at multiple timepoints before and after primary and secondary immunization, with bulk PBMC replicates and cell subsets isolated. Two healthy male donors, one aged 18 to 30 and one aged 30 to 40 years, were included in the cohort.

General conclusions and limits of the study: A small share of clonotypes was detected in both CD4 and CD8 compartments, with the overlap likely arising from convergent recombination. After the booster, most clones that had expanded after primary vaccination were detected again (approximately 96% of CD4 and around nine tenths of CD8), suggesting broad maintenance of memory. The secondary T-cell response was found to be weaker but faster than the primary response, with a peak reached on day 5 rather than on day 15. Because abundant contaminating clonotypes from the bulk population could be contained in FACS-sorted repertoires, computational filtering was required. The study included only a couple of donors, which limits how far the findings can be generalized.

According to the study, the label for this sample's treatment or condition signals: live attenuated yellow fever vaccine strain. PBMCs were isolated from peripheral blood using a standard Ficoll-Paque protocol. CD4 and CD8 T-cell fractions were isolated with Dynabeads CD4 and CD8 positive selection kits. RNA was extracted with TriZol from bulk PBMCs, CD4 and CD8 fractions, and dextramer-positive and dextramer-negative fractions. Synthesis of TCR cDNA relied on 5'RACE template switching, a step that introduced a universal primer site along with unique molecular identifiers. Priming for cDNA synthesis came from both the TCR alpha and TCR beta constant segments. Library amplification involved two PCR steps, and the second step added sample barcodes and sequencing adapters. Sequencing of the libraries was done on either Illumina HiSeq 2500 (2x100 bp) or NovaSeq (2x150 bp). As for the original processing: Demultiplexing of reads and collapsing into UMI consensus sequences were performed with MIGEC, and V(D)J alignment was carried out with MiXCR. Vaccine-responding clonotypes were defined with edgeR using replicate PBMC samples, requiring FDR below 0.01 and a log2 fold change above 5 up to day 15. Bulk clonotypes were assigned CD4 or CD8 identity according to which sequenced CD4 or CD8 repertoire held them at higher abundance. TCRdb ran its own pipeline on the public reads, namely fastp trimming at Q25 and MiXCR clone calling, and kept in-frame beta chains. Here each entry gathers all rows of one CDR3 protein and keeps the most common genes and DNA. TCRdb's processing, not the study's, gives the V and J calls here. In this sample the table shows approximately 110,000 distinct CDR3 sequences, 7.4% of which occur a single time. Roughly 2.6% of the sample is held by the ten biggest clonotypes.

This clonotype was observed at least ten times. Its antigen is not yet known. No base-level quality is on record; no much larger clone is a single base apart. Trimming takes 3 bases from V and 4 bases from J, and the germline ends sit 12 bases apart. The CDR3, cysteine through phenylalanine, is 14 amino acids long. Just the 42-base CDR3 DNA is kept, in frame starting at base 1. The germline V gene sets CDR1 to SGHTA and CDR2 to FQGTGA. The source is a man aged 18 to 30 who received the YFV17D yellow fever vaccine. This specimen was CD4+ T cells sorted from PBMCs, taken more than 8 days after the first yellow fever vaccination. The chain is encoded by TRBV7-3 joined to TRBJ2-5; TRBD2 is a weak D gene call, 6 bases matching. For the CDR3, the sequence is CASSFGGAPETQYF. Read as DNA, the sequence is TGTGCCAGCAGCTTTGGCGGGGCCCCAGAGACCCAGTACTTC.